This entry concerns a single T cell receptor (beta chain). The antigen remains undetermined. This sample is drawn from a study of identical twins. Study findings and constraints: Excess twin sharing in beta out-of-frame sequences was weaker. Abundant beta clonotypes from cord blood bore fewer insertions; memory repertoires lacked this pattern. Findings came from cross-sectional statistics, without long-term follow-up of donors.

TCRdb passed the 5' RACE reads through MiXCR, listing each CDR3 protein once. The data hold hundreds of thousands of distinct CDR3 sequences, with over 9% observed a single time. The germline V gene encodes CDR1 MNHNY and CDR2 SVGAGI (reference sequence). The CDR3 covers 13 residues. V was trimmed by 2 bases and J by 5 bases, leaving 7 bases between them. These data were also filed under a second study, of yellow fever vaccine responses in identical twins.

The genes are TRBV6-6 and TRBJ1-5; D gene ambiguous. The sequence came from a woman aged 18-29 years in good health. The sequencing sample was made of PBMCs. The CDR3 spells CASSYTADQPQHF. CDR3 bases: TGTGCCAGCAGTTACACTGCCGATCAGCCCCAGCATTTT.